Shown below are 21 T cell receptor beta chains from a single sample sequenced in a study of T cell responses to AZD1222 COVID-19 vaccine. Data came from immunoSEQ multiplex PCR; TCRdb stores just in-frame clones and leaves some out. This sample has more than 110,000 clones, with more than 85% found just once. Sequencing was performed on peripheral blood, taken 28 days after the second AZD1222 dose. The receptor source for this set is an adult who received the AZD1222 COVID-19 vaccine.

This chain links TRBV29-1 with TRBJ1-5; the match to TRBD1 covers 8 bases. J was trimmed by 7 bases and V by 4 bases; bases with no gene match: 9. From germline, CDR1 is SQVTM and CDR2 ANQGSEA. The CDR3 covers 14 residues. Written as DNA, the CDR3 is TGCAGCGTTGCCCCGACAGGGGTTGGGCAGCCCCAGCATTTT. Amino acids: CSVAPTGVGQPQHF.

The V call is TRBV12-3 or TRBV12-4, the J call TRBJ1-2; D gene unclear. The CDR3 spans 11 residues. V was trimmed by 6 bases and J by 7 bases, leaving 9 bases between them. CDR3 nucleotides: TGTGCCAGCAGAAAGGGTTTTGGCTACACCTTC. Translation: CASRKGFGYTF.

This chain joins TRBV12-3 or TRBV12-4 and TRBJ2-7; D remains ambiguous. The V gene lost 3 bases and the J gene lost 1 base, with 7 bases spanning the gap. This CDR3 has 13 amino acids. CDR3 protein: CASSFQLSYEQYF. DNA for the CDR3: TGTGCCAGCAGTTTTCAACTGTCCTACGAGCAGTACTTC.

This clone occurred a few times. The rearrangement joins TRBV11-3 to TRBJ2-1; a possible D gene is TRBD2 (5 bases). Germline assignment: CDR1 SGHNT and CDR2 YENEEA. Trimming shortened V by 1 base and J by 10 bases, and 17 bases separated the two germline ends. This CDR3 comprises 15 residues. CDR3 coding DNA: TGTGCCAGCAGCTTAGGGGTCTTCGGGGATGGGGAGCAGTTCTTC. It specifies CASSLGVFGDGEQFF.

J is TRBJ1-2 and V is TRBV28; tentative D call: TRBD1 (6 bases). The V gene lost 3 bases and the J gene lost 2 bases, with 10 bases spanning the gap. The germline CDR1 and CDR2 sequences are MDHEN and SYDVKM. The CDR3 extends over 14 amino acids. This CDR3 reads CASSFGQRNYGYTF. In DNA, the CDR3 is TGTGCCAGCAGTTTCGGACAGAGGAACTATGGCTACACCTTC.

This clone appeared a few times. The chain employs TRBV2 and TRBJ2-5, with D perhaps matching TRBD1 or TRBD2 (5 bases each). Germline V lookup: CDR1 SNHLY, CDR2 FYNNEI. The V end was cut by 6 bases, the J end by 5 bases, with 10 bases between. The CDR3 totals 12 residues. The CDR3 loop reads CASREGSETQYF. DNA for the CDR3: TGTGCCAGCAGAGAGGGGTCGGAGACCCAGTACTTC.

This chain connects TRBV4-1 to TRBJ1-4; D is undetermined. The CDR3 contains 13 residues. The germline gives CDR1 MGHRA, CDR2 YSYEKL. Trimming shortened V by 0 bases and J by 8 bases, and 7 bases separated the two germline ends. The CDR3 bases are TGCGCCAGCAGCCAAGAAGGGCGGGAAAAACTGTTTTTT. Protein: CASSQEGREKLFF.

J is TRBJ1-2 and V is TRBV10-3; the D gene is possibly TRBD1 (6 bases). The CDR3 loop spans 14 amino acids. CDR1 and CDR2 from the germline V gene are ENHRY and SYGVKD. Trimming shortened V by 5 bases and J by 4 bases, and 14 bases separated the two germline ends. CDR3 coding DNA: TGTGCCATCAGTACAGGGACCGATACCTATGGCTACACCTTC. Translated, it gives CAISTGTDTYGYTF.

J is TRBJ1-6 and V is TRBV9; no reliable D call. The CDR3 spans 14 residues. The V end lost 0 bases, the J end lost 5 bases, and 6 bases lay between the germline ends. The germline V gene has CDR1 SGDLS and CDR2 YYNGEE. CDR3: CASSVGTNNSPLHF. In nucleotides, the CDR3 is TGTGCCAGCAGCGTAGGGACTAATAATTCACCCCTCCACTTT.

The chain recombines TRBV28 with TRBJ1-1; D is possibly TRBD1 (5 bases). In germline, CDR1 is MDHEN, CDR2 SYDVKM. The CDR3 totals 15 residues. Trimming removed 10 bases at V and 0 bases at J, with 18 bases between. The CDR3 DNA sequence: TGTGCCACGGGGCAGGGAGGGTCGATGAACACTGAAGCTTTCTTT. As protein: CATGQGGSMNTEAFF.

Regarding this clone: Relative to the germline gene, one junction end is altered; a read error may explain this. The CDR3 DNA sequence: TGTGCTAGCAGCCGGGAAATAAACACTGAAGCTTTCTTT. Protein: CASSREINTEAFF. The chain couples TRBV7-7 to TRBJ1-1; D gene ambiguous. Germline values: CDR1 SSHAT, CDR2 FNYEAQ (reference sequence). The CDR3 spans 13 residues.

CDR3 bases: TGTGCCAGCAGCGTCGACAGGGGGAATCAGCCCCAGCATTTT. It yields the protein CASSVDRGNQPQHF. The V gene is TRBV2, the J gene TRBJ1-5; TRBD1 aligns across 9 bases. Trimming removed 6 bases from V and 4 bases from J; junction bases left unmatched: 4. This CDR3 is 14 amino acids long. CDR1 SNHLY and CDR2 FYNNEI come from the germline V gene.

This CDR3 is CASSPRQGVSYEQYF. As DNA, the CDR3 is TGTGCCAGCAGTCCCCGACAGGGGGTATCCTACGAGCAGTACTTC. The gene calls are TRBV6-2 or TRBV6-3 and TRBJ2-7; TRBD1 agrees at 9 bases. Unmatched junction bases numbered 6, after V lost 5 bases and J lost 1 base. The CDR3 totals 15 residues. The V gene's germline CDR1 is MNHEY and CDR2 SVGEGT.

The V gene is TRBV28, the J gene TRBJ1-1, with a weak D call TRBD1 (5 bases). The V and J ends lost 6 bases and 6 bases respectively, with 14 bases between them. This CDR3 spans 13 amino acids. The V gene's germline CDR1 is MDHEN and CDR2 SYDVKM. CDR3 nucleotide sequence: TGTGCCAGCAGGTCCGGGGGGTCGGCTGAAGCTTTCTTT. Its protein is CASRSGGSAEAFF.

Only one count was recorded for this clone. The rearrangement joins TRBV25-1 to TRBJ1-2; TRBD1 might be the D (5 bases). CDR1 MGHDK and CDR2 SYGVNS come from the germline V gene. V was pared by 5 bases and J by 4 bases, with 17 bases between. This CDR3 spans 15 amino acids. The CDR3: CASSPPGSGGYGYTF. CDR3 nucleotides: TGTGCCAGCAGTCCCCCGGGCTCCGGGGGCTATGGCTACACCTTC.

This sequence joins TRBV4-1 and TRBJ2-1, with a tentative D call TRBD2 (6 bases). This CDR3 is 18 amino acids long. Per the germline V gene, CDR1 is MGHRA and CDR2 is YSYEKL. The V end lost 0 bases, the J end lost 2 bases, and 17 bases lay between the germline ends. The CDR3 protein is CASSQDTDELAAYNEQFF. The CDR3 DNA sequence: TGCGCCAGCAGCCAAGATACCGACGAACTAGCCGCCTACAATGAGCAGTTCTTC.

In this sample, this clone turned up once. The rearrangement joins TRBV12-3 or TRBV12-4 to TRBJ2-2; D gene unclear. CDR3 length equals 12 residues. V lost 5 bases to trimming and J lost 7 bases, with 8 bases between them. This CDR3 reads CASSHPNGELFF. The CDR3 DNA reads TGTGCCAGCAGTCACCCAAACGGGGAGCTGTTTTTT.

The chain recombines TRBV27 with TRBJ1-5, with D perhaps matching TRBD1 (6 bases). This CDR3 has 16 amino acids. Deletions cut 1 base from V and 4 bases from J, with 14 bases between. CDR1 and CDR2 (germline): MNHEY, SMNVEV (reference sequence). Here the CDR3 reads CASSLFPGAGNQPQHF. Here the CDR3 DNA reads TGTGCCAGCAGTTTATTCCCGGGGGCAGGGAATCAGCCCCAGCATTTT.

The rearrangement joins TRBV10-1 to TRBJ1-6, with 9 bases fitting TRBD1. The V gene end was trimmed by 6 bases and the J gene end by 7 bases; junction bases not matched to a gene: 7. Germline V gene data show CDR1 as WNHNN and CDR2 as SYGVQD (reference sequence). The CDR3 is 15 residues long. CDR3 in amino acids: CASSTGTGRNSPLHF. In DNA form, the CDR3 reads TGCGCCAGCAGCACCGGGACAGGGCGGAATTCACCCCTCCACTTT.

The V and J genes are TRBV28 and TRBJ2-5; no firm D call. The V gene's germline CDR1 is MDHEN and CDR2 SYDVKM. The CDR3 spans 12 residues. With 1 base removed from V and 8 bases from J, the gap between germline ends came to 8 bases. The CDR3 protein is CASSLFEGTQYF. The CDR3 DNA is TGTGCCAGCAGTTTATTTGAAGGAACCCAGTACTTC.

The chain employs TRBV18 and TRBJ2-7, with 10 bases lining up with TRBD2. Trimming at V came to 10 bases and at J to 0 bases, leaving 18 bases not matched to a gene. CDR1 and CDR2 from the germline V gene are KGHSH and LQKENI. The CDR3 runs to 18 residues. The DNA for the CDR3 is TGTGCCACCCACGGGCTAGCGGGAGAGTCACCCTTCTCCTACGAGCAGTACTTC. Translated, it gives CATHGLAGESPFSYEQYF. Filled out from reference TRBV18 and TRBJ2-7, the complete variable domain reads NAGVMQNPRHLVRRRGQEARLRCSPMKGHSHVYWYRQLPEEGLKFMVYLQKENIIDESGMPKERFSAEFPKEGPSILRIQQVVRGDSAAYFCATHGLAGESPFSYEQYFGPGTRLTVT.